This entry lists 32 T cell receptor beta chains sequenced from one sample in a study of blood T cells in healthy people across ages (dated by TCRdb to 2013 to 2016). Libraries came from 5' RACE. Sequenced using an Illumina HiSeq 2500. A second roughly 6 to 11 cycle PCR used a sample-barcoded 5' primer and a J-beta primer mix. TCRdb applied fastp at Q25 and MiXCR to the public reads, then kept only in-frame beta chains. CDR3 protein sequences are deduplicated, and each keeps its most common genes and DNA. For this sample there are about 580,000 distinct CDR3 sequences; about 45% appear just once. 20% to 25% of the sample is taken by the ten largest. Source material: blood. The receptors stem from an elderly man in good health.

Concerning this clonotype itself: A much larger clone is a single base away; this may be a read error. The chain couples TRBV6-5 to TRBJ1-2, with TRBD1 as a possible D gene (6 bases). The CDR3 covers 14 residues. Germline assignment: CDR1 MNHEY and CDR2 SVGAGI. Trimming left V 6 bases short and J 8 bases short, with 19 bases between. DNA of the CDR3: TGTGCCAGCAGGCTTAGAGGGACAAAAGAAGGCTACACCTTC. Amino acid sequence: CASRLRGTKEGYTF.

The CDR3, as DNA: TGCAGTGCGCTACACGAAGCGGGCTACGAGCAGTACTTC. It codes for CSALHEAGYEQYF. The rearrangement links TRBV20-1 to TRBJ2-5, with TRBD2 as a possible D gene (6 bases). The J call may be in error: the DNA end matches TRBJ2-7 better. This CDR3 has 13 amino acids. CDR1 and CDR2 (germline): DFQATT, SNEGSKA (reference sequence).

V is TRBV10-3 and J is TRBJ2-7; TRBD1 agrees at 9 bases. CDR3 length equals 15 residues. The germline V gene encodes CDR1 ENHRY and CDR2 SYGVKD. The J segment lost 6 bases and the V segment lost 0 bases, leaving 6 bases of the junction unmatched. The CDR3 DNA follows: TGTGCCATCAGTGAGTCTCCGGGGACAGGGTCCGAGCAGTACTTC. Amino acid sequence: CAISESPGTGSEQYF.

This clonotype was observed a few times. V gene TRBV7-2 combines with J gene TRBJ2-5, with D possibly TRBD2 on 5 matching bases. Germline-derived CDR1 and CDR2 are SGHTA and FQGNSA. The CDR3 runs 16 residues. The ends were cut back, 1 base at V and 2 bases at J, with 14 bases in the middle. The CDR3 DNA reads TGTGCCAGCAGCTTAGGGAGCGGCTTGGGTCAAGAGACCCAGTACTTC. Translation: CASSLGSGLGQETQYF.

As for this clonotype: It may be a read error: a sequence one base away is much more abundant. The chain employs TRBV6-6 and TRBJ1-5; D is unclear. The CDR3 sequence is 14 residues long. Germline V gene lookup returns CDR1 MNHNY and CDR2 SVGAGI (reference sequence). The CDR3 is CTSSYAPSNQPQHF. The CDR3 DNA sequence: TGTACCAGCAGTTACGCCCCTAGCAATCAGCCCCAGCATTTT.

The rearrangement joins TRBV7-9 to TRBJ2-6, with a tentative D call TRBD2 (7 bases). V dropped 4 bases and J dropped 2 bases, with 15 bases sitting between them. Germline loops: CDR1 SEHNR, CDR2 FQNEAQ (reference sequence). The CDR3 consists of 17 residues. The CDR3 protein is CASSSHRGAAGANVLTF. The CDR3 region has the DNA TGTGCCAGCAGCTCGCATCGGGGGGCGGCTGGGGCCAACGTCCTGACTTTC.

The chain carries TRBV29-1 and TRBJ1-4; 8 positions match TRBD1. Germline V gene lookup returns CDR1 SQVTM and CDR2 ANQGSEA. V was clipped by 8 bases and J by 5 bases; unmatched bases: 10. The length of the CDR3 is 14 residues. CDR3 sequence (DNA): TGCAGCTTCCAGGGGGCTTGGGGGAATGAAAAACTGTTTTTT. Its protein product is CSFQGAWGNEKLFF.

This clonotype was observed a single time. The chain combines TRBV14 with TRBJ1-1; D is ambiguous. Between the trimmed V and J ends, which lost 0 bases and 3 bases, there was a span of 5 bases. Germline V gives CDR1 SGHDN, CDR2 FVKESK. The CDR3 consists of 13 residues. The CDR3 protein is CASSQDRHTEAFF. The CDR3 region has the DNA TGTGCCAGCAGCCAAGATCGTCACACTGAAGCTTTCTTT.

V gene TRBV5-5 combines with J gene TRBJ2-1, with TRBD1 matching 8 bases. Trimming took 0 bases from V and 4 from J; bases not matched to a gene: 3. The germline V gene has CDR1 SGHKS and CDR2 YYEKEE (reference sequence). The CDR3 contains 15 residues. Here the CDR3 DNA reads TGTGCCAGCAGCTTGGGCCGGACAGGGTACAATGAGCAGTTCTTC. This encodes CASSLGRTGYNEQFF.

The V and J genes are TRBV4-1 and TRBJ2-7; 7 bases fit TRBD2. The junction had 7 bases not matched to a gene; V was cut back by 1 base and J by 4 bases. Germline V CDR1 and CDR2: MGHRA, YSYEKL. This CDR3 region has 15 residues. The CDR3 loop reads CASSQAAGLGYEQYF. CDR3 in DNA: TGCGCCAGCAGCCAAGCAGCGGGGCTTGGGTACGAGCAGTACTTC.

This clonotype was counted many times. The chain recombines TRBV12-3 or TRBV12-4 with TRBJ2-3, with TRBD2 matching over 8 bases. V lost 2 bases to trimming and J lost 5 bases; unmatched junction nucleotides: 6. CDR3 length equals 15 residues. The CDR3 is CASSLSGGRKDTQYF. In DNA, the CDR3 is TGTGCCAGCAGTTTATCGGGAGGGCGAAAAGATACGCAGTATTTT.

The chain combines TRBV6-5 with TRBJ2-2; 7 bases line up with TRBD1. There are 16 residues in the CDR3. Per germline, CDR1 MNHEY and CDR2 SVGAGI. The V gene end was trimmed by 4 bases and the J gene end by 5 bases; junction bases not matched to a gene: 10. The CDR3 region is CASSSPGTAWTGELFF. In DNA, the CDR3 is TGTGCCAGCAGTTCCCCCGGGACAGCATGGACCGGGGAGCTGTTTTTT.

As DNA, the CDR3 is TGTGCCAGCAGCACAGAGGTGCGTACGCAGTATTTT. Translated, it gives CASSTEVRTQYF. This rearrangement joins TRBV21-1 to TRBJ2-3. TRBV21-1 is shown as a pseudogene. This CDR3 is built from 12 residues.

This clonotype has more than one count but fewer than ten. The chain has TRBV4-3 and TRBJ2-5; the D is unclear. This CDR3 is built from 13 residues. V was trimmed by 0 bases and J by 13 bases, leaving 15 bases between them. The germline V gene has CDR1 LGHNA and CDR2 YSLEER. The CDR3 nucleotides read TGCGCCAGCAGCCAAGATTTGGGCCTCAAGAGGTACTTC. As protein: CASSQDLGLKRYF.

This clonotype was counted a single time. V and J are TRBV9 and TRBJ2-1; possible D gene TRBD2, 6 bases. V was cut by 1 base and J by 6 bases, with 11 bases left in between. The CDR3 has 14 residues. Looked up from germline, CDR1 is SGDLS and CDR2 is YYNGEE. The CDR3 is CASSVRAGPNEQFF. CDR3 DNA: TGTGCCAGCAGCGTACGAGCGGGTCCCAATGAGCAGTTCTTC.

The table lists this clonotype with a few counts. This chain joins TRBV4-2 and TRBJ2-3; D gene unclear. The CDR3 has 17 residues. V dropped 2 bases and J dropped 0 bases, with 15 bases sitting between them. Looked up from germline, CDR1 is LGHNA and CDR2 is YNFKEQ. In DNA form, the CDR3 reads TGTGCCAGCAGCCAATCCCAAATTAGATGGAGCACAGATACGCAGTATTTT. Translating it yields CASSQSQIRWSTDTQYF.

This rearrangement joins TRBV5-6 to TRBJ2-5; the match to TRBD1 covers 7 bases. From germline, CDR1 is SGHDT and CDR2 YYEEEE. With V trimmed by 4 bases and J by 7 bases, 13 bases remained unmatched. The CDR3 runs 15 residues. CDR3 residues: CASSPGTANYGTQYF. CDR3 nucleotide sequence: TGTGCCAGCAGCCCCGGGACAGCTAATTACGGGACCCAGTACTTC.

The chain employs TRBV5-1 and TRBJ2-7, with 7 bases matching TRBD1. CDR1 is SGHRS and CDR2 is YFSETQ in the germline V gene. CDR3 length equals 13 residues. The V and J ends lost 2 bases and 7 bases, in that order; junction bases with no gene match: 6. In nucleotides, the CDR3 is TGCGCCAGCAGCTTCGGGACGGACAGGGAGCAGTACTTC. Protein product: CASSFGTDREQYF.

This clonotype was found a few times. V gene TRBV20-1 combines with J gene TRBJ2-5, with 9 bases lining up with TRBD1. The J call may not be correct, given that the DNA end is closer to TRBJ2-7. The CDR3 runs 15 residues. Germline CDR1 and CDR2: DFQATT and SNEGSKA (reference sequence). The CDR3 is CSATRGQGGNYEQYF. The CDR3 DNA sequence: TGCAGTGCTACCCGGGGACAGGGTGGGAATTACGAGCAGTACTTC.

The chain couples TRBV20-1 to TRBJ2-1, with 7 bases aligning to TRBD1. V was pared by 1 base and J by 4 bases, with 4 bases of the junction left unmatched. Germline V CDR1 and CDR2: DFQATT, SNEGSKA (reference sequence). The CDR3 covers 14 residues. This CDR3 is CSARVGTDYNEQFF. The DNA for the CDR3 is TGCAGTGCTAGAGTAGGGACAGATTACAATGAGCAGTTCTTC.

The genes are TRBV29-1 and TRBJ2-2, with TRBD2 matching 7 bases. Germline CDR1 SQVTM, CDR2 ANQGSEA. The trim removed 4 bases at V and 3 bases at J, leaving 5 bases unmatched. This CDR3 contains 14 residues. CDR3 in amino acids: CSVAGGRDTGELFF. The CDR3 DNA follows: TGCAGCGTTGCCGGCGGGAGAGACACCGGGGAGCTGTTTTTT.

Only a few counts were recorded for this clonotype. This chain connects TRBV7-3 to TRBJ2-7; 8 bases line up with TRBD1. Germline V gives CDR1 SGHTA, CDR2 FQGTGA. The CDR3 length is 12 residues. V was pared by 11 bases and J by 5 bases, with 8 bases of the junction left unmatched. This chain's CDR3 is CAPDRVVDEQYF. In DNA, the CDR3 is TGTGCCCCGGACAGGGTTGTCGACGAGCAGTACTTC. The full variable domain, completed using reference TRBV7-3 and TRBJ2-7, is GAGVSQTPSNKVTEKGKYVELRCDPISGHTALYWYRQSLGQGPEFLIYFQGTGAADDSGLPNDRFFAVRPEGSVSTLKIQRTERGDSAVYLCAPDRVVDEQYFGPGTRLTVT.

CDR3 bases: TGTGCCAGCAGCTGGACCGGGACTAGCATCGGGGAGCTGTTTTTT. Translated, it gives CASSWTGTSIGELFF. The chain recombines TRBV7-9 with TRBJ2-2, with 9 bases that match TRBD2. The V and J ends lost 4 bases and 7 bases, in that order; junction bases with no gene match: 7. The CDR3 contains 15 residues. Looked up from germline, CDR1 is SEHNR and CDR2 is FQNEAQ (reference sequence).

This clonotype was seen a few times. The CDR3 spells CATMPPSSYNEQFF. The CDR3 DNA sequence: TGTGCCACCATGCCTCCCAGCTCCTACAATGAGCAGTTCTTC. V usage is TRBV10-3 and J usage is TRBJ2-1; D not certain. The CDR3 sequence is 14 residues long. V lost 10 bases to trimming and J lost 0 bases, with 13 bases between them. Germline CDR1 reads ENHRY; CDR2 reads SYGVKD.

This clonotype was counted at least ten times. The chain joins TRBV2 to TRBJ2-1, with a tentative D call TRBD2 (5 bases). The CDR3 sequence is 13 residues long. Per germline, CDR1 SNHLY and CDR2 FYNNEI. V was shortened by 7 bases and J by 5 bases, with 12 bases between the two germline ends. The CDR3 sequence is CASKPDGNNEQFF. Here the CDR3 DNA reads TGTGCCAGCAAGCCCGACGGGAACAATGAGCAGTTCTTC.

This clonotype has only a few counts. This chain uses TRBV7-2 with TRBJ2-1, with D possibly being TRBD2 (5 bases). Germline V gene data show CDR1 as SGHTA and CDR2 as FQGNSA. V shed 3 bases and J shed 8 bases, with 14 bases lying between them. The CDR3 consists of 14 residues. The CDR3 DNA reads TGTGCCAGCAGCTTGTGGCTTTCGGAGGATGAGCAGTTCTTC. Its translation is CASSLWLSEDEQFF.

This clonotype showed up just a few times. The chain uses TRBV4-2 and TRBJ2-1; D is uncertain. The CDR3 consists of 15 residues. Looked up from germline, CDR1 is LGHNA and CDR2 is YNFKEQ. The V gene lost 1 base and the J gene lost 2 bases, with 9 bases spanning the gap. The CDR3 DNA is TGTGCCAGCAGCCAAGGTTACAACGCCTACAATGAGCAGTTCTTC. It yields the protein CASSQGYNAYNEQFF.

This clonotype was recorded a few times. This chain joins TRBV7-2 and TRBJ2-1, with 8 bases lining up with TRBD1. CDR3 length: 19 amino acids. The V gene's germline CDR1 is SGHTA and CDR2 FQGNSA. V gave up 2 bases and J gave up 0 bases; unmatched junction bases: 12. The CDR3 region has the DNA TGTGCCAGCAGCTTATTGGCAGGGGGCGAATTCGGCTCCTACAATGAGCAGTTCTTC. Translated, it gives CASSLLAGGEFGSYNEQFF.

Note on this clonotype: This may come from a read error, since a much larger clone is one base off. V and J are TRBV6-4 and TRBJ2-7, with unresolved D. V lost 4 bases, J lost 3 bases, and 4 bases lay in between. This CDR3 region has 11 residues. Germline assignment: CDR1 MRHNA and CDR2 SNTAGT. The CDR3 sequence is CASSAHYEQYF. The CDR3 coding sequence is TGTGCCAGCAGTGCCCACTACGAGCAGTACTTC.

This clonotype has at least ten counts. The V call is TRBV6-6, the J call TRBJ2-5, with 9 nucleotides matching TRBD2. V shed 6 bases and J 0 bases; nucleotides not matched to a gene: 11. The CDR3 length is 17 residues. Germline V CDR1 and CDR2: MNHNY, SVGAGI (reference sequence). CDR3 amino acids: CASSGRGTSQNQETQYF. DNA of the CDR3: TGTGCCAGCAGCGGCCGGGGGACTAGCCAAAACCAAGAGACCCAGTACTTC.

The chain's CDR3 is CASSFPRPDTQYF. The CDR3 region has the DNA TGTGCCAGCAGCTTCCCGAGACCAGATACGCAGTATTTT. V usage is TRBV7-2 and J usage is TRBJ2-3, with D hard to call. V gave up 3 bases and J gave up 4 bases, with 8 bases separating them. The germline CDR1 and CDR2 sequences are SGHTA and FQGNSA. CDR3 length equals 13 residues.

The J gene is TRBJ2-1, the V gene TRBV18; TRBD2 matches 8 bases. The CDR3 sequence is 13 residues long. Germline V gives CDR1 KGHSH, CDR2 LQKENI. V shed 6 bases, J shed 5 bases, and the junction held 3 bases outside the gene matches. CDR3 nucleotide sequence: TGTGCCAGCTCCCTGACTAGCGACAATGAGCAGTTCTTC. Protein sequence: CASSLTSDNEQFF.